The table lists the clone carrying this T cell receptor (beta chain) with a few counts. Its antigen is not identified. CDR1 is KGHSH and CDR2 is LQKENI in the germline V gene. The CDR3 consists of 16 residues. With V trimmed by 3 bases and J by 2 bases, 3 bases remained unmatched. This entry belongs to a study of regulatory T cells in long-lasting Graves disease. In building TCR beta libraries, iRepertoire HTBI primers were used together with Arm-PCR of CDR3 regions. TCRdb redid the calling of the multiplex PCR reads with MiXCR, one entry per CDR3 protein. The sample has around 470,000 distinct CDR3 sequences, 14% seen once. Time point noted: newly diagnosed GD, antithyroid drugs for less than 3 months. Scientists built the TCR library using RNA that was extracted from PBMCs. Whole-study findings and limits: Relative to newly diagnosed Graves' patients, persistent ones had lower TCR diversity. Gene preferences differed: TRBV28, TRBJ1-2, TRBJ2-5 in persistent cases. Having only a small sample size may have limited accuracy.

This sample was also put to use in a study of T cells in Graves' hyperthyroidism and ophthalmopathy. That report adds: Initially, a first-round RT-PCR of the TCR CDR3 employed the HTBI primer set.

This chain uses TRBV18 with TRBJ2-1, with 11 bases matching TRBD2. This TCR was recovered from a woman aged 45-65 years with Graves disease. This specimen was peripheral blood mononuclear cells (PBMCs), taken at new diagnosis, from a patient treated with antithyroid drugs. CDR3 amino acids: CASSPPTSGAYNEQFF. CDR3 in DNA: TGTGCCAGCTCACCGCCGACTAGCGGGGCCTACAATGAGCAGTTCTTC. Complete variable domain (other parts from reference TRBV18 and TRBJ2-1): NAGVMQNPRHLVRRRGQEARLRCSPMKGHSHVYWYRQLPEEGLKFMVYLQKENIIDESGMPKERFSAEFPKEGPSILRIQQVVRGDSAAYFCASSPPTSGAYNEQFFGPGTRLTVL.